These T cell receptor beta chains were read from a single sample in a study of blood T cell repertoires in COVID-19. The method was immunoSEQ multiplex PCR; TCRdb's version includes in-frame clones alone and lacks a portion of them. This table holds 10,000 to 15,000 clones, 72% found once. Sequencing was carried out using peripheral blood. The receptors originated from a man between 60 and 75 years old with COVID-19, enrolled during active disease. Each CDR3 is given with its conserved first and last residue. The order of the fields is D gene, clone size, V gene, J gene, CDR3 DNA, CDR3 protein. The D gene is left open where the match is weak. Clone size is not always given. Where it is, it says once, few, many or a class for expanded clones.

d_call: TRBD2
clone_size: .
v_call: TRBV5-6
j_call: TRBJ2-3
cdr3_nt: TGTGCCAGCAGTTCTAGACAGGGACTAGCGGGATACACAGATACGCAGTATTTT
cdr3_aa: CASSSRQGLAGYTDTQYF

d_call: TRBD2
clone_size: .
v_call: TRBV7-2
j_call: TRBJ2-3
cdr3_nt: TGTGCCAGCAGCCTACTAGCGGGTCCCAAACCACTAGATACGCAGTATTTT
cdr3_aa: CASSLLAGPKPLDTQYF

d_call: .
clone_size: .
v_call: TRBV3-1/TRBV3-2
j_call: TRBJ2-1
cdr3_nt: TGTGCCAGCAGCAAATGGACTGGCCACAATGAGCAGTTCTTC
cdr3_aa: CASSKWTGHNEQFF

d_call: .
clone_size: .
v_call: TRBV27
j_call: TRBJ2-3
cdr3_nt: TGTGCCAGCAGTTCCCCGGGGGGCCCCACAGATACGCAGTATTTT
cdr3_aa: CASSSPGGPTDTQYF

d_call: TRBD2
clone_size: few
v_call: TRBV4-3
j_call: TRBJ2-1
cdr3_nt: TGCGCCAGCAGCCAAGAACTGGGCGGGAGTACCCTAAGCCATGAGCAGTTCTTC
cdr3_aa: CASSQELGGSTLSHEQFF

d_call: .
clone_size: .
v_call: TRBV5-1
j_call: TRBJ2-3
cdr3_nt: TGCGCCAGCAGCTTGGAAGAGGGAGTGGCAGATACGCAGTATTTT
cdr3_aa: CASSLEEGVADTQYF

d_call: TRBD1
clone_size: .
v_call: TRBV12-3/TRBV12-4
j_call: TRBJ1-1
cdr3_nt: TGTGCCACCATGGGACAGGTGAACACTGAAGCTTTCTTT
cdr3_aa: CATMGQVNTEAFF

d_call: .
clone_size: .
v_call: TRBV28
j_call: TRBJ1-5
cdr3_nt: TGTGCCAGCAAGGGGATTCAGCCCCAGCATTTT
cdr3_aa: CASKGIQPQHF

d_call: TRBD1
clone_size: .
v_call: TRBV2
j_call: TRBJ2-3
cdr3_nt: TGTGCCAGCAGTAGACAGGGGAGTCCCACAGATACGCAGTATTTT
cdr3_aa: CASSRQGSPTDTQYF

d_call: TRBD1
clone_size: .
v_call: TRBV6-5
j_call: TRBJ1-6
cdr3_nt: TGTGCCAGCAGAGGACAGGCCCTTAATTCACCCCTCCACTTT
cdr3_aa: CASRGQALNSPLHF

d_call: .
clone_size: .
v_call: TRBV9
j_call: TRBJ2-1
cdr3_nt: TGTGCCAGCAGCGTAGAACTAGCCTCTTCCTACAATGAGCAGTTCTTC
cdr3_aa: CASSVELASSYNEQFF

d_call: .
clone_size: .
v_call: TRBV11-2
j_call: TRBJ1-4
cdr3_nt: TGTGCCAGCAGCTTGTGGGACATCCCCGGGTCGGATGAAAAACTGTTTTTT
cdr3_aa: CASSLWDIPGSDEKLFF

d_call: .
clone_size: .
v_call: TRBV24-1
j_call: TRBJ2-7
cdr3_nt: TGTGCCACCAGCGACGCCAGGGGAGCCTACGAGCAGTACTTC
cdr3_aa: CATSDARGAYEQYF

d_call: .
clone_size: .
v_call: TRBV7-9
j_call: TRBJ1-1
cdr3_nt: TGTGCCAGCAGCTTCCCCGGTTCTAGCGGTGCTTTCTTT
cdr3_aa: CASSFPGSSGAFF

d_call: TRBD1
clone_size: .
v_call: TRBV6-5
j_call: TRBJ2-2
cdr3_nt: TGTGCCAGCAGTTACCAGGACAGGGAAACCGGGGAGCTGTTTTTT
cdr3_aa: CASSYQDRETGELFF

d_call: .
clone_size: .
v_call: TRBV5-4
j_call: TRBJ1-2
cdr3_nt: TGTGCCAGCAGCTTGGGGGGCCGGACCTCTAACTATGGCTACACCTTC
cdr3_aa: CASSLGGRTSNYGYTF

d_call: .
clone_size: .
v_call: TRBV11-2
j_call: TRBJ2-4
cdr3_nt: TGTGCCAGCAGCTTAGATAGTCGACAGGACAATCTAGCCAAAAACATTCAGTACTTC
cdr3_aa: CASSLDSRQDNLAKNIQYF

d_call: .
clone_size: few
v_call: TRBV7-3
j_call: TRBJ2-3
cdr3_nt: TGTGCCAGCAGCCTCAGCACAGATACGCAGTATTTT
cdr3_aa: CASSLSTDTQYF

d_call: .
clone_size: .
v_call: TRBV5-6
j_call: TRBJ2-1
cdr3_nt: TGTGCCAGCAGCAAAGAGGTCCTAAGCTCCTACAATGAGCAGTTCTTC
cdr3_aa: CASSKEVLSSYNEQFF

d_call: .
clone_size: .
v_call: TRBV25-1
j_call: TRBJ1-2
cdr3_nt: TGTGCCAGCAGAGGGGCGCGGAACTATGGCTACACCTTC
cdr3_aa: CASRGARNYGYTF

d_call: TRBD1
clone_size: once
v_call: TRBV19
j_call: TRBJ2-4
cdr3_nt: TGTGCCAGTAGTTCCCGGGACAGGGATATTCAGTACTTC
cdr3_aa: CASSSRDRDIQYF

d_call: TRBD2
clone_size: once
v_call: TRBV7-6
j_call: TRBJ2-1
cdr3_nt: TGTGCCAGCAGCTTAAATGAGCGGACTAGCGGGAGCAATGAGCAGTTCTTC
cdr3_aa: CASSLNERTSGSNEQFF

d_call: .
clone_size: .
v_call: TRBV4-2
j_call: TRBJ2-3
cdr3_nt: TGTGCCAGCAGCCGGATCACTAGCCCTTTTAGCACAGATACGCAGTATTTT
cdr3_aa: CASSRITSPFSTDTQYF

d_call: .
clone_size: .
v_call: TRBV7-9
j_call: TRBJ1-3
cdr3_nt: TGTGCCAGCAGCTTAGACGGCTCTGGAAACACCATATATTTT
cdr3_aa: CASSLDGSGNTIYF

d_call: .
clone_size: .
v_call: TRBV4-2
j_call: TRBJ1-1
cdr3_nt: TGTGCCAGCAGCCTAAACAGGGAAGAGACTGAAGCTTTCTTT
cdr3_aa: CASSLNREETEAFF

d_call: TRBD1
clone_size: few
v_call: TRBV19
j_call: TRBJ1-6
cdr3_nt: TGTGCCAGTAGTATGGCTGTGACAGGGGCACAAAATTCACCCCTCCACTTT
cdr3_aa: CASSMAVTGAQNSPLHF

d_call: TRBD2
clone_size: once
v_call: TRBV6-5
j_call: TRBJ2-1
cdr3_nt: TGTGCCATCCAGCGGGAGGCCCTCGATGAGCAGTTCTTC
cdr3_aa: CAIQREALDEQFF

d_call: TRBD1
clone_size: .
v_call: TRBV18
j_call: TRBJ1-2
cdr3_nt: TGTGCCAGCTCACCATATGGGCAGGGGGCTTCAAACTATGGCTACACCTTC
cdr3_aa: CASSPYGQGASNYGYTF

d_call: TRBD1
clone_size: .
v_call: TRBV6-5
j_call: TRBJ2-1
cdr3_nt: TGTGCCAGCAGTTACTCGCAGGGGGACAATGAGCAGTTCTTC
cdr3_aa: CASSYSQGDNEQFF

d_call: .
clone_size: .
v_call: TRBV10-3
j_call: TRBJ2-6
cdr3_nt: TGTGCCATCAGTGAGTCGAGGGCGGGATCTGGGGCCAACGTCCTGACTTTC
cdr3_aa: CAISESRAGSGANVLTF

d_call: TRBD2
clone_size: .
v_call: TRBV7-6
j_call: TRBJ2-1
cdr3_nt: TGTGCCAGCAGCTTACTAGCGGGAGGGGGACATGAGCAGTTCTTC
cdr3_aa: CASSLLAGGGHEQFF

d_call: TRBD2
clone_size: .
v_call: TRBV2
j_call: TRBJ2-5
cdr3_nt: TGTGCCAGCAGGCCCAGACTAGCGGGGGGGCCTGAGAGCCAAGAGACCCAGTACTTC
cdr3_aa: CASRPRLAGGPESQETQYF

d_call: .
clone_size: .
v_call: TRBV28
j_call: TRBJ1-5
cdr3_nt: TGTGCCAGCAGTCCCCCCCCCAGGGCCAATCAGCCCCAGCATTTT
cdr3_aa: CASSPPPRANQPQHF

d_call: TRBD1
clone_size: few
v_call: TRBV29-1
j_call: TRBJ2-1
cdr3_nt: TGCAGCGTTGATACTCTTGGGGGGACAGGGGCCAACAATGAGCAGTTCTTC
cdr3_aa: CSVDTLGGTGANNEQFF

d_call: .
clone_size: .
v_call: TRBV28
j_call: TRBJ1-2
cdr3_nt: TGTGCCAGCAGTTTAGGAGGGACCCAATCCTTCTATGGCTACACCTTC
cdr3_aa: CASSLGGTQSFYGYTF

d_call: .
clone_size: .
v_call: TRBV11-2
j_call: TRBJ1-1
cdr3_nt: TGTGCCAGCAGCTTACAGGGTGGGACTGAAGCTTTCTTT
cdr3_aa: CASSLQGGTEAFF

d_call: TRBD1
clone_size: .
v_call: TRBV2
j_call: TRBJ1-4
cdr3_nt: TGTGCCAGCAGTGCGGACAGGGTGGTTAATGAAAAACTGTTTTTT
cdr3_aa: CASSADRVVNEKLFF

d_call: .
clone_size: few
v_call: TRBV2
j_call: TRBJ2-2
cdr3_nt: TGTGCCAGCAGTGAGGCCGATCCCGGGGAGCTGTTTTTT
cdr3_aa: CASSEADPGELFF

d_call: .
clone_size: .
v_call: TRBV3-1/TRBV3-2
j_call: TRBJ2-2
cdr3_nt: TGTGCCAGCAGCCATGGTTCTAGCGCGGCCGGGGAGCTGTTTTTT
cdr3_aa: CASSHGSSAAGELFF

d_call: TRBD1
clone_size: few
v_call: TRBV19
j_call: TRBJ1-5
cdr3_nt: TGTGCCAGTAGTAGCTCCGACAGGGGGAGCAATCAGCCCCAGCATTTT
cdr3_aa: CASSSSDRGSNQPQHF